This is a list of T cell receptor beta chains from one sample in a study of CXCR3-negative and CXCR3-positive naive CD8 T cells. TCRdb processed the 5' RACE reads again and assigns one entry to each CDR3 protein, with no DNA. The sample holds about 41,000 distinct CDR3 sequences. Sequenced input: naive CXCR3- CD8+ T cells from blood. The receptors shown here come from a human donor in good health. Some clones in this sample may be carry-over from other donors' samples. CDR3s include the opening cysteine and the closing phenylalanine or tryptophan. A row's size may be missing; if present it is once, few, many or a size class.

J,size,V,CDR3
TRBJ2-4,.,TRBV29-1,CSAGGTSRNIQYF
TRBJ2-2,.,TRBV10-2,CASSKSTGELFF
TRBJ1-1,.,TRBV18,CASSPNTPLNTEAFF
TRBJ2-1,medium-sized,TRBV5-1,CASSLTSGGYNEQFF
TRBJ1-5,.,TRBV27,CASSNRTNQPQHF
TRBJ2-3,.,TRBV21-1,CASSKPFDSPSTDTQYF
TRBJ2-5,.,TRBV11-2,CASSLWRQETQYF
TRBJ2-5,.,TRBV29-1,CSVGDRGSYEQYF
TRBJ2-1,.,TRBV7-3,CASSYNLAGAPYNEQFF
TRBJ2-2,.,TRBV24-1,CATQAGNTGELFF
TRBJ2-4,.,TRBV29-1,CSVGDRGTKNIQYF
TRBJ2-7,.,TRBV4-1,CASSQEVNEQYF
TRBJ2-6,.,TRBV2,CAGSSPSGANVLTF
TRBJ2-3,.,TRBV20-1,CSATSLFGGNTQYF
TRBJ2-5,.,TRBV7-9,CASKGELAGGQETQYF
TRBJ2-7,.,TRBV29-1,CSVVGGPALSEQYF
TRBJ2-7,.,TRBV29-1,CSVDSRGETYEQYF
TRBJ1-2,.,TRBV25-1,CASSDSDRGRGNYGYTF
TRBJ2-1,.,TRBV4-1,CASSRAASSEQFF
TRBJ1-1,.,TRBV5-1,CASSLWANTEAFF
TRBJ1-1,medium-sized,TRBV29-1,CSVKIGMNTEAFF
TRBJ1-4,.,TRBV3-1,CASSIDRGKLSTNEKLFF
TRBJ1-2,.,TRBV15,CATRGYQTWGPSTNYGYTF
TRBJ1-1,.,TRBV12-5,CASGSWTGWTEAFF
TRBJ2-7,.,TRBV11-2,CASSSTSSYEQYF
TRBJ2-1,.,TRBV29-1,CSARGGDEQFF
TRBJ2-3,.,TRBV19,CASSFPGTGDTQYF
TRBJ2-1,.,TRBV6-2/TRBV6-3,CASTSLLGLFHNEQFF
TRBJ2-7,.,TRBV11-2,CASSLGNYEQYF
TRBJ2-7,.,TRBV7-6,CASSPAPSGDYEQYF
TRBJ2-2,.,TRBV7-3,CASSSYSGELFF
TRBJ2-7,.,TRBV6-5,CASSWGQGAGEQYF
TRBJ1-5,.,TRBV6-5,CASSKRGRSNQPQHF
TRBJ2-7,.,TRBV20-1,CSARDRLTYEQYF
TRBJ2-5,.,TRBV11-3,CASSRDLGETQYF
TRBJ2-7,.,TRBV7-9,CTSSPPTGSYEQYF
TRBJ1-4,.,TRBV7-9,CASSHSPDRESEKLFF
TRBJ2-1,.,TRBV3-1,CASSLGASGLSYNEQFF
TRBJ2-7,.,TRBV4-2,CASSHTSYEQYF
TRBJ2-1,.,TRBV4-2,CASSLGQGPTNEQFF
TRBJ1-3,.,TRBV7-2,CASSLNGVLVQGPGNTIYF
TRBJ2-1,.,TRBV29-1,CSVDRGLAEKKQFF
TRBJ2-7,.,TRBV20-1,CSAKARDGTYEQYF
TRBJ2-3,.,TRBV29-1,CSVEGLAGADTQYF
TRBJ1-1,.,TRBV12-3/TRBV12-4,CASSLRGSQGTEAFF
TRBJ1-1,.,TRBV6-5,CASSRTWGTEAFF
TRBJ1-2,.,TRBV12-3/TRBV12-4,CASSPPGGVDGYTF